The 10 T cell receptor beta chains in this list originate from one sample, sequenced in a study of blood T cell repertoires in COVID-19. The data were produced by immunoSEQ multiplex PCR, yet TCRdb's version contains in-frame clones alone and is incomplete. Altogether approximately 150,000 clones are present, roughly 84% being singletons, with the ten largest covering roughly 5%. The sequenced sample consisted of PBMCs or T cells enriched from blood (not recorded which). Receptor source: a man between 65 and 80 years old who had been exposed to COVID-19.

This clone was recorded once. The chain uses TRBV27 and TRBJ1-2; 9 positions agree with TRBD1. CDR1 and CDR2 (germline): MNHEY, SMNVEV (reference sequence). The length of the CDR3 is 17 residues. The J segment lost 0 bases and the V segment lost 3 bases, leaving 8 bases of the junction unmatched. The CDR3 reads CASSLVGQGLSNYGYTF. DNA of the CDR3: TGTGCCAGCAGTTTGGTGGGACAGGGACTTTCTAACTATGGCTACACCTTC.

The chain uses TRBV19 and TRBJ2-1, with a weak D call TRBD2 (6 bases). The CDR3 is made up of 17 amino acids. V shed 4 bases and J shed 3 bases, with 19 bases lying between them. Germline CDR1 reads LNHDA; CDR2 reads SQIVND (reference sequence). CDR3 bases: TGTGCCAGTAGTAGGGGAACGGGGACTGGCAGCTACAATGAGCAGTTCTTC. As protein: CASSRGTGTGSYNEQFF. The full variable domain, with the rest looked up from reference TRBV19 and TRBJ2-1, is DGGITQSPKYLFRKEGQNVTLSCEQNLNHDAMYWYRQDPGQGLRLIYYSQIVNDFQKGDIAEGYSVSREKKESFPLTVTSAQKNPTAFYLCASSRGTGTGSYNEQFFGPGTRLTVL.

V usage is TRBV9 and J usage is TRBJ1-6; D remains ambiguous. The CDR3 contains 13 residues. Trimming took off 0 bases at V and 7 bases at J, with 5 bases between the two ends. Germline CDR1 and CDR2: SGDLS and YYNGEE. The CDR3 here is CASSVELNSPLHF. The CDR3 DNA sequence: TGTGCCAGCAGCGTAGAGCTAAATTCACCCCTCCACTTT.

The V gene is TRBV6-1, the J gene TRBJ1-5; D perhaps matches TRBD1 (5 bases). The CDR3 loop spans 13 amino acids. Per the germline V gene, CDR1 is MNHNS and CDR2 is SASEGT. Trimming shortened V by 6 bases and J by 8 bases, and 14 bases separated the two germline ends. In DNA form, the CDR3 reads TGTGCCAGCAGGGACCGTAGGGGTGAGCCCCAGCATTTT. Translated, it gives CASRDRRGEPQHF.

About this clone itself: A much larger clonotype is one base distant, so this may be a read error. The same CDR3 is also encoded by other DNA sequences in this sample. The gene calls are TRBV19 and TRBJ2-1; 12 bases are shared with TRBD2. CDR1 LNHDA and CDR2 SQIVND come from the germline V gene (reference sequence). The CDR3 totals 16 residues. CDR3 residues: CASSSWTSGMGNEQFF. The CDR3 region has the DNA TGTGCCAGTAGTTCTTGGACTAGCGGGATGGGAAATGAGCAATTCTTC.

The rearrangement uses TRBV24-1 and TRBJ2-3; TRBD1 aligns across 8 bases. CDR1 KGHDR and CDR2 SFDVKD come from the germline V gene. CDR3 size: 16 residues. Losses at the gene ends were 4 bases for V and 0 bases for J; bases not matched to a gene: 5. CDR3 region: CATSELRTGSTDTQYF. CDR3 sequence (DNA): TGTGCCACCAGTGAGCTTCGGACAGGGAGCACAGATACGCAGTATTTT.

V gene TRBV7-2 combines with J gene TRBJ1-2; D remains ambiguous. The V gene lost 5 bases and the J gene lost 0 bases, with 10 bases spanning the gap. The CDR3 spans 14 residues. Germline loops: CDR1 SGHTA, CDR2 FQGNSA. CDR3 sequence reads: CASSASGANYGYTF. CDR3 sequence (DNA): TGTGCCAGCAGCGCTAGCGGTGCTAACTATGGCTACACCTTC. Drawing the rest from reference TRBV7-2 and TRBJ1-2, the complete variable domain is GAGVSQSPSNKVTEKGKDVELRCDPISGHTALYWYRQSLGQGLEFLIYFQGNSAPDKSGLPSDRFSAERTGGSVSTLTIQRTQQEDSAVYLCASSASGANYGYTFGSGTRLTVV.

The chain links TRBV6-1 to TRBJ2-7; D gene uncertain. The CDR3 consists of 13 residues. The germline CDR1 and CDR2 sequences are MNHNS and SASEGT. V was trimmed by 2 bases and J by 2 bases, leaving 7 bases between them. CDR3 DNA sequence: TGTGCCAGCAGTGAATTACAGACCTACGAGCAGTACTTC. This gives the protein CASSELQTYEQYF.

J is TRBJ2-2 and V is TRBV5-4, with 8 bases identical to TRBD1. V was clipped by 2 bases and J by 5 bases; unmatched bases: 5. Germline loops: CDR1 SGHNT, CDR2 YYREEE (reference sequence). The CDR3 has 15 residues. The CDR3 loop is CASSFGQGGTGELFF. CDR3 coding DNA: TGTGCCAGCAGCTTCGGACAGGGCGGGACCGGGGAGCTGTTTTTT.

The chain has TRBV29-1 and TRBJ1-4; the D is unclear. CDR1 and CDR2 (germline): SQVTM, ANQGSEA. Trimming stripped 5 bases from V and 4 bases from J, with 5 bases between. The CDR3 runs to 11 residues. Here the CDR3 reads CSVKSNEKLFF. The DNA for the CDR3 is TGCAGCGTTAAGAGTAATGAAAAACTGTTTTTT.